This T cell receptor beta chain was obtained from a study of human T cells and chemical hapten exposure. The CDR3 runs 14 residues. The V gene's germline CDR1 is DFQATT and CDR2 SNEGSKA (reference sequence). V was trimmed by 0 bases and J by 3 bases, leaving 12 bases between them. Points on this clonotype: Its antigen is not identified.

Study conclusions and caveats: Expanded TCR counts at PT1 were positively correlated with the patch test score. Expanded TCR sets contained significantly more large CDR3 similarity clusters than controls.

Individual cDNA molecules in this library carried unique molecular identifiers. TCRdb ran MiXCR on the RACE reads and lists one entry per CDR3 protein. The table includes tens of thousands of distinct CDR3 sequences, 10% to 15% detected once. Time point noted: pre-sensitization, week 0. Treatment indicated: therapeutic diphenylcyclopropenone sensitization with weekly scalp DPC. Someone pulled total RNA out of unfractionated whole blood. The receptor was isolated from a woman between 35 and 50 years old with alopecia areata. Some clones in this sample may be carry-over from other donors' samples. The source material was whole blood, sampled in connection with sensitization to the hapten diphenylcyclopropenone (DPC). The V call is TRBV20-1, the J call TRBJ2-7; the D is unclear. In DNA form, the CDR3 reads TGCAGTGCTAGAGATCTGAGGACGAGCTACGAGCAGTACTTC. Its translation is CSARDLRTSYEQYF.